The clone carrying this T cell receptor beta chain was counted between two and nine times. Its specificity is not known. CDR1 MNHEY and CDR2 SMNVEV come from the germline V gene (reference sequence). V shed 7 bases and J shed 9 bases, with 19 bases lying between them. This CDR3 is 14 amino acids long. This specimen comes from a study of beta chain features in type 1 diabetes. General observations from the study: In every one of the four CD4+ subsets, TCRB CDR3s were moderately but significantly shorter in Type 1 diabetes patients.

The authors reverse transcribed all of the isolated RNA, so sequencing captured expressed TCRB transcripts. Only in-frame clones appear in the TCRdb table, and some are missing; sequencing was by immunoSEQ multiplex PCR. The sample includes under 400,000 clones, over 10% seen only once; the top ten take about 0.01%. The receptor comes from a woman younger than 35 with type 1 diabetes. The chain uses TRBV27 and TRBJ2-1; D perhaps matches TRBD2 (6 bases). The sample taken for sequencing was naive CD4+ T cells from blood. As DNA, the CDR3 is TGTGCCAGCAAAAAGGAAAGGGACTTGGGTGAGCAGTTCTTC. Residues: CASKKERDLGEQFF.